This T cell receptor (beta chain) originates from a study of cytomegalovirus exposure and HLA in healthy donors. The CDR3 loop spans 21 amino acids. Trimming at V came to 10 bases and at J to 6 bases, leaving 34 bases not matched to a gene. Per germline, CDR1 MNHEY and CDR2 SMNVEV (reference sequence). Generated by immunoSEQ multiplex PCR, the TCRdb table keeps only in-frame clones and is missing some. The sample shows some 140,000 clones, about 83% of them seen only once. This chain connects TRBV27 to TRBJ1-2; 8 nucleotides line up with TRBD1. The clonotype comes from a woman aged 25 to 45 in good health and CMV-seronegative. The sequenced material came from PBMCs. The CDR3: CAIEYSHPRPGQAAVSHGYTF. The CDR3 DNA reads TGTGCCATCGAATACTCCCACCCCAGACCGGGACAGGCGGCCGTATCCCATGGCTACACCTTC.